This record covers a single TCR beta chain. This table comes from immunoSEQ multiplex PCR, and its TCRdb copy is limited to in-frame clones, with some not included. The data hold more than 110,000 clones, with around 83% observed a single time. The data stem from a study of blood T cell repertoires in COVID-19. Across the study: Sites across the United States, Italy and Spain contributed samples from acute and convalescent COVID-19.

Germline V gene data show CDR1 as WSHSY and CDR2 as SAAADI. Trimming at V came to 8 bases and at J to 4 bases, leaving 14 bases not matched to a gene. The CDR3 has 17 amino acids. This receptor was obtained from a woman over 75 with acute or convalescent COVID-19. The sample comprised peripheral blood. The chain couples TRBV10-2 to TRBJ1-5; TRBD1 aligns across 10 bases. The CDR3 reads CASSRDRGTHGNQPQHF. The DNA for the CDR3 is TGCGCCAGCTCCCGGGACAGGGGCACCCACGGGAATCAGCCCCAGCATTTT.